This T cell receptor beta chain derives from a study of the immune and genomic landscape of osteosarcoma. About the research overall: Most patients, about 73%, had localized disease at diagnosis. General observations from the study: Clonality was low: mean around 0.086, highest 0.3 to 0.35, suggesting limited expansion. Productive clonality stayed low overall, though C3 exceeded C1. Several cases had one hyperexpanded dominant clone and under 100 clonotypes.

Trimming shortened V by 2 bases and J by 10 bases, and 9 bases separated the two germline ends. CDR3 size: 13 residues. The germline V gene has CDR1 WNHNN and CDR2 SYGVQD (reference sequence). Clones were sequenced by immunoSEQ multiplex PCR, and TCRdb holds only the in-frame ones, with some missing. The repertoire consists of 10,000 to 12,000 clones, with 70% to 80% occurring once and the leading ten covering around 19%. Poor-prognosis osteosarcoma patients supplied post-treatment primary, local recurrence and metastasis tumor specimens. This clone showed up just a few times. No antigen is known for it.

The sequence was obtained from a human donor with osteosarcoma. V and J are TRBV10-1 and TRBJ1-6; D ambiguous. The sample taken for sequencing was osteosarcoma tumor tissue from the lung. The CDR3 nucleotides are TGCGCCAGCAGTGAGGGTCAGAAATCACCCCTCCACTTT. This encodes CASSEGQKSPLHF.